This paragraph reports one T cell receptor beta chain. Its target is unknown. The data were taken from a study of shared clonotypes between healthy human individuals. Regarding the study as a whole: Only blood underwent sampling, and tissue repertoires likely differ. Among the subsets, naive ones generally showed larger estimated richness than memory ones.

Investigators spread the genomic DNA of each subset evenly over several immunoSEQ plates. TCRdb keeps only in-frame clones here, not all; method: immunoSEQ multiplex PCR. Of under 550,000 clones in the sample, 90% to 96% were seen once. Trimming removed 4 bases at V and 5 bases at J, with 14 bases between. This CDR3 comprises 14 residues. Germline lookup yields CDR1 KGHSH and CDR2 LQKENI. V usage is TRBV18 and J usage is TRBJ1-2; tentative D call: TRBD1 (5 bases). The TCR originated in a woman aged 25 to 39 in good health. Sequencing used naive CD4+ T cells sorted from blood. The subset denotes: CD45RA+ positively selected. This CDR3 is CASSLTETSYGYTF. The CDR3, as DNA: TGTGCCAGCTCACTGACAGAAACCAGTTATGGCTACACCTTC. Full variable domain (missing parts from reference TRBV18 and TRBJ1-2): NAGVMQNPRHLVRRRGQEARLRCSPMKGHSHVYWYRQLPEEGLKFMVYLQKENIIDESGMPKERFSAEFPKEGPSILRIQQVVRGDSAAYFCASSLTETSYGYTFGSGTRLTVV.